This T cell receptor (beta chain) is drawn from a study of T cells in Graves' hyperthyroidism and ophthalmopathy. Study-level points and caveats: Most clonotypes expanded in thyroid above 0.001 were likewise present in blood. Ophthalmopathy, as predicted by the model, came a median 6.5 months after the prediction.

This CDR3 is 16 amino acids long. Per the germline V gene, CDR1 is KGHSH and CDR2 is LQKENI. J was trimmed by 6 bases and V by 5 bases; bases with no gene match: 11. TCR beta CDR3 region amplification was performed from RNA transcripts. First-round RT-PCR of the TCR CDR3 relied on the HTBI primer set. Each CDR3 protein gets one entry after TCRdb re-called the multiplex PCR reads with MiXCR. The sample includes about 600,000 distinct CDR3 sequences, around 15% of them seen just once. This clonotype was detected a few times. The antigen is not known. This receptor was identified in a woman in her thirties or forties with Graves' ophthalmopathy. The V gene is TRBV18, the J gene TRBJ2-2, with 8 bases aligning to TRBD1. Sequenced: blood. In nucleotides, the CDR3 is TGTGCCAGCTCATCGGGGGACAGGATGGGTGCCGGGGAGCTGTTTTTT. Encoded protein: CASSSGDRMGAGELFF.